This T cell receptor beta chain comes out of a study of blood T cell repertoires in COVID-19. Study details: The samples span acute and convalescent COVID-19 from the United States, Italy and Spain. PBMCs, B-cell-depleted T cells, or T cells provided the cDNA or gDNA that made up the material.

This CDR3 is built from 15 residues. Germline assignment: CDR1 KGHSH and CDR2 LQKENI. With 3 bases clipped from V and 7 bases from J, the junction kept 6 bases outside the gene matches. As handled by the study authors: Reference gene primer amplification gave nucleated cell count estimates. Clones were sequenced by immunoSEQ multiplex PCR, and TCRdb holds only the in-frame ones, with some missing. V, J and clone size are taken as reported in that table, and D and trimming were inferred from the DNA itself. The sample carries 20,000 to 30,000 clones, around 92% recorded once. The receptor comes from a human donor in a cohort sampled during active COVID-19. The V gene is TRBV18, the J gene TRBJ1-6, with 7 bases matching TRBD1. Sequencing was carried out using peripheral blood. The CDR3 sequence: CASSPLTGRNSPLHF. The CDR3 nucleotides are TGTGCCAGCTCACCCCTGACAGGGCGCAATTCACCCCTCCACTTT.